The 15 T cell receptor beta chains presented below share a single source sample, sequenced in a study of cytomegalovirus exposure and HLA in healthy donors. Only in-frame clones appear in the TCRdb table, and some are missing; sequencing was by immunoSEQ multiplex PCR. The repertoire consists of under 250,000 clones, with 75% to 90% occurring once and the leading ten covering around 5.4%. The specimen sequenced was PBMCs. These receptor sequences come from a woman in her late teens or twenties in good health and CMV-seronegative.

The CDR3 loop is CASSSRVGQGRTEAFF. For the CDR3, the DNA is TGTGCCAGCAGCTCCCGTGTGGGACAGGGTAGAACTGAAGCTTTCTTT. This chain links TRBV7-9 with TRBJ1-1; 9 bases match TRBD1. This CDR3 has 16 amino acids. J lost 5 bases, V lost 4 bases, and 11 bases had no gene match. Per germline, CDR1 SEHNR and CDR2 FQNEAQ (reference sequence).

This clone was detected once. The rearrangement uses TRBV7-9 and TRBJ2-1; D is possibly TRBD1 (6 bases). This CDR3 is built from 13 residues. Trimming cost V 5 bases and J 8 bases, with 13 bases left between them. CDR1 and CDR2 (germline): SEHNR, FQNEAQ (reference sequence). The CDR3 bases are TGTGCCAGCAGCGCCGCGACAGGCTATGAGCAGTTCTTC. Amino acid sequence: CASSAATGYEQFF.

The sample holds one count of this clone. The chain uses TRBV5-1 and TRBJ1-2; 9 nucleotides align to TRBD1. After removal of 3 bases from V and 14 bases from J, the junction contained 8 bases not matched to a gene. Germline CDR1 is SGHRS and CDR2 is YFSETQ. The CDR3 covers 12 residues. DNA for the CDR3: TGCGCCAGCAGCTCGCCGGGACAGGGATATACCTTC. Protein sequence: CASSSPGQGYTF.

The CDR3, as DNA: TGTGCCAGCAGTTTTGCATTACAGGGGCTGAACACTGAAGCTTTCTTT. Amino acids: CASSFALQGLNTEAFF. The chain couples TRBV27 to TRBJ1-1, with 7 bases lining up with TRBD1. The germline CDR1 and CDR2 sequences are MNHEY and SMNVEV (reference sequence). With 3 bases clipped from V and 0 bases from J, the junction kept 7 bases outside the gene matches. CDR3 length equals 16 residues.

The CDR3 DNA follows: TGTGCTAGTGGTTGGAGGGGGGGACCCGTTTCAATTAATTCACCCCTCCACTTT. Translation: CASGWRGGPVSINSPLHF. The chain couples TRBV12-5 to TRBJ1-6; tentative D call: TRBD1 (6 bases). Per the germline V gene, CDR1 is LGHNT and CDR2 is FRNRAP. V was shortened by 4 bases and J by 6 bases, with 22 bases between the two germline ends. The length of the CDR3 is 18 residues. Variable domain in full (rest from reference TRBV12-5 and TRBJ1-6): DARVTQTPRHKVTEMGQEVTMRCQPILGHNTVFWYRQTMMQGLELLAYFRNRAPLDDSGMPKDRFSAEMPDATLATLKIQPSEPRDSAVYFCASGWRGGPVSINSPLHFGNGTRLTVT.

The chain's CDR3 is CASSALLKGVYGYTF. The CDR3 bases are TGTGCCAGCAGTGCACTACTTAAGGGGGTCTATGGCTACACCTTC. V gene TRBV27 combines with J gene TRBJ1-2; D is perhaps TRBD1 (6 bases). The CDR3 is made up of 15 amino acids. V lost 5 bases to trimming and J lost 4 bases, with 17 bases between them. Germline V gives CDR1 MNHEY, CDR2 SMNVEV (reference sequence).

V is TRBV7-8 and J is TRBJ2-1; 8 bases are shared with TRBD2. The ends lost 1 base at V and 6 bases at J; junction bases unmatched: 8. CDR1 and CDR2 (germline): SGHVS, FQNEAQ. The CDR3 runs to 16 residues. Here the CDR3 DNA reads TGTGCCAGCAGCTTAGAAGGTGGGGGACTAGTCAATGAGCAGTTCTTC. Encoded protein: CASSLEGGGLVNEQFF.

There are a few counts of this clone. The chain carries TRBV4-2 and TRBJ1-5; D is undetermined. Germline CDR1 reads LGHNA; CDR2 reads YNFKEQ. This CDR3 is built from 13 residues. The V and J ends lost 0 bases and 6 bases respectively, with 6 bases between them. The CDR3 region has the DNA TGTGCCAGCAGCCAAGATAAGGGTCAGCCCCAGCATTTT. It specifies CASSQDKGQPQHF.

CDR3 sequence: CASSLEWAYNEQFF. CDR3 bases: TGCGCCAGCAGCTTGGAATGGGCTTACAATGAGCAGTTCTTC. The V and J genes are TRBV5-1 and TRBJ2-1; D unresolved. The CDR3 runs 14 residues. Germline assignment: CDR1 SGHRS and CDR2 YFSETQ. Trimming left V 0 bases short and J 4 bases short, with 8 bases between.

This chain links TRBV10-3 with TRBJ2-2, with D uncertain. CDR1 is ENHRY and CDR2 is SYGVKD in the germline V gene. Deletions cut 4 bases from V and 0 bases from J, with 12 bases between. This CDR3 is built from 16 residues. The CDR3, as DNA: TGTGCCATCAGTGCGAGTGGCAATTCGAACACCGGGGAGCTGTTTTTT. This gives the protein CAISASGNSNTGELFF.

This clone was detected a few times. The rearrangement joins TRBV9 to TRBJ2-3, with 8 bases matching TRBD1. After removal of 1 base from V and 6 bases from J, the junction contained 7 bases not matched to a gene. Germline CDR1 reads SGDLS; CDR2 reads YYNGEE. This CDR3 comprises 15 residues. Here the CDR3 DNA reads TGTGCCAGCAGCGTACTGCAGGGGGCCGGGGATACGCAGTATTTT. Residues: CASSVLQGAGDTQYF.

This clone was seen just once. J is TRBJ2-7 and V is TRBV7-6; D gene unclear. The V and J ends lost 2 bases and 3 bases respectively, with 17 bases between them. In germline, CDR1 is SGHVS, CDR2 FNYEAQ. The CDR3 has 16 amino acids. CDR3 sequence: CASSLLGGSENYEQYF. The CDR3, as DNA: TGTGCCAGCAGCTTACTTGGTGGCAGCGAAAACTACGAGCAGTACTTC.

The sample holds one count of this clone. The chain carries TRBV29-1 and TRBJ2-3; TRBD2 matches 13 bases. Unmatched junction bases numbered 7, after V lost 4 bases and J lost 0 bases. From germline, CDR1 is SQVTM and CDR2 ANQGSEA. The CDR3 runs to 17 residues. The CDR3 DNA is TGCAGCGTTGCCGGGACTAGCGGGGACTCAAGCACAGATACGCAGTATTTT. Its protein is CSVAGTSGDSSTDTQYF.

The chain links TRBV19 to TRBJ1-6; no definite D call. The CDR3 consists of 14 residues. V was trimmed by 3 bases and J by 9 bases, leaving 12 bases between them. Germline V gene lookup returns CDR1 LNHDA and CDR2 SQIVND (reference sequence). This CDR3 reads CASSIPGPTSPLHF. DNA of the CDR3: TGTGCCAGTAGTATCCCAGGCCCTACTTCACCCCTCCACTTT.

The CDR3 nucleotides are TGTGCCAGCAGTGAAGGTGTCCCGGGGGCCCTTAACTATGGCTACACCTTC. Translating gives CASSEGVPGALNYGYTF. The chain has TRBV6-1 and TRBJ1-2, with a tentative D call TRBD1 (6 bases). Germline V CDR1 and CDR2: MNHNS, SASEGT. V was pared by 1 base and J by 1 base, with 16 bases between. The CDR3 runs 17 residues.